The next 14 T cell receptor beta chains were all read from a single sample in a study of technical replicates of blood from a handful of donors. Sequencing was performed with immunoSEQ multiplex PCR; in TCRdb, only in-frame clones are kept and a portion is missing. The table records around 80,000 clones, roughly 94% of them present only once. The sequenced sample was T cells isolated from PBMCs. The source of these receptors is a human donor in good health.

The chain links TRBV27 to TRBJ2-1; maybe TRBD2 (5 bases). The V end lost 5 bases, the J end lost 7 bases, and 24 bases lay between the germline ends. The CDR3 loop spans 17 amino acids. Germline V gene sequence: CDR1 MNHEY, CDR2 SMNVEV (reference sequence). CDR3 nucleotides: TGTGCCAGCAGTCCACCTGCTGTGACTGGGAGATATAATGAGCAGTTCTTC. This encodes CASSPPAVTGRYNEQFF.

This clone has just one count. The chain employs TRBV6-1 and TRBJ2-2; D gene unclear. Germline V lookup: CDR1 MNHNS, CDR2 SASEGT. Trimming cost V 7 bases and J 4 bases, with 16 bases left between them. The length of the CDR3 is 15 residues. The CDR3 DNA follows: TGTGCCAGCAAGGTGGAAGCGCTAATCACCGGGGAGCTGTTTTTT. It yields the protein CASKVEALITGELFF.

This rearrangement joins TRBV4-3 to TRBJ2-3, with D possibly matching TRBD1 (6 bases). Germline CDR1 and CDR2: LGHNA and YSLEER. V was trimmed by 1 base and J by 5 bases, leaving 22 bases between them. The CDR3 length is 18 residues. The CDR3 DNA is TGCGCCAGCAGCCAAGGTGTTTTCAGGGGAAGCAGAAAAGATACGCAGTATTTT. Residues: CASSQGVFRGSRKDTQYF.

For the CDR3, the DNA is TGTGCCAGCAGCCAGGACAGTGCGACAGATACGCAGTATTTT. Protein sequence: CASSQDSATDTQYF. This chain uses TRBV9 with TRBJ2-3; a possible D gene is TRBD1 (6 bases). The CDR3 runs to 14 residues. Germline CDR1 and CDR2: SGDLS and YYNGEE. V lost 4 bases and J lost 3, with 12 bases in between.

The V call is TRBV7-7, the J call TRBJ2-1; D may be TRBD2 (6 bases). Germline CDR1 SSHAT, CDR2 FNYEAQ (reference sequence). The V gene lost 3 bases and the J gene lost 0 bases, with 12 bases spanning the gap. This CDR3 is built from 16 residues. The CDR3 bases are TGTGCCAGCAGCTTGGGAGGTCCAAGCTCCTACAATGAGCAGTTCTTC. As protein: CASSLGGPSSYNEQFF. The full variable domain, in which reference TRBV7-7 and TRBJ2-1 provide the parts outside the CDR3, is GAGVSQSPRYKVTKRGQDVTLRCDPISSHATLYWYQQALGQGPEFLTYFNYEAQPDKSGLPSDRFSAERPEGSISTLTIQRTEQRDSAMYRCASSLGGPSSYNEQFFGPGTRLTVL.

J is TRBJ1-2 and V is TRBV28; TRBD1 aligns across 11 bases. Germline V gene data show CDR1 as MDHEN and CDR2 as SYDVKM. The ends lost 5 bases at V and 3 bases at J; junction bases unmatched: 5. The CDR3 extends over 15 amino acids. CDR3 amino acids: CASSLGQGGHYGYTF. DNA for the CDR3: TGTGCCAGCAGTCTGGGACAGGGGGGACACTATGGCTACACCTTC.

A word on this clone: The germline gene is not matched at one end of the junction; a read error may be the cause. The J gene is TRBJ2-4, the V gene TRBV5-6, with 9 positions matching TRBD1. CDR3 length: 13 residues. CDR1 is SGHDT and CDR2 is YYEEEE in the germline V gene. The CDR3: CASTHSVGTGKDF. The CDR3 region has the DNA TGTGCCAGCACCCACTCGGTCGGGACAGGGAAGGACTTC.

The chain links TRBV6-6 to TRBJ1-4; possible D gene TRBD1, 6 bases. Trimming cost V 2 bases and J 6 bases, with 13 bases left between them. CDR3 length: 15 residues. Germline V gene lookup returns CDR1 MNHNY and CDR2 SVGAGI (reference sequence). The CDR3 nucleotides read TGTGCCAGCAGTTACCTGGACGGGACATATGAAAAACTGTTTTTT. Its translation: CASSYLDGTYEKLFF.

This chain uses TRBV5-4 with TRBJ2-7; 7 bases map to TRBD2. Germline-derived CDR1 and CDR2 are SGHNT and YYREEE (reference sequence). CDR3 length: 15 residues. Trimming removed 1 base from V and 3 bases from J; junction bases left unmatched: 7. The CDR3 spells CASSLWAGALYEQYF. The CDR3 coding sequence is TGTGCCAGCAGCTTGTGGGCGGGAGCCCTCTACGAGCAGTACTTC.

This chain connects TRBV4-1 to TRBJ2-5, with D perhaps matching TRBD2 (5 bases). CDR1 is MGHRA, CDR2 YSYEKL, per germline. The CDR3 runs 16 residues. V was pared by 4 bases and J by 3 bases, with 18 bases between. DNA of the CDR3: TGCGCCAGCAGCCTCGGGATACCCGGACCCAAAGAGACCCAGTACTTC. This sequence encodes CASSLGIPGPKETQYF.

The chain carries TRBV25-1 and TRBJ1-2; 9 nucleotides line up with TRBD1. Losses at the gene ends were 6 bases for V and 2 bases for J; bases not matched to a gene: 4. The CDR3 contains 14 residues. Germline CDR1 reads MGHDK; CDR2 reads SYGVNS. The CDR3 protein is CASREDRGNYGYTF. As DNA, the CDR3 is TGTGCCAGCAGAGAGGACAGGGGAAACTATGGCTACACCTTC.

The chain is built from TRBV2 and TRBJ1-2, with 7 bases aligning to TRBD1. CDR1 and CDR2 (germline): SNHLY, FYNNEI. The V segment lost 2 bases and the J segment 4 bases; nucleotides outside the gene matches: 16. The CDR3 sequence is 18 residues long. CDR3 amino acids: CASSENLVGTESFYGYTF. The CDR3 DNA reads as TGTGCCAGCAGTGAAAATTTAGTTGGGACAGAGTCCTTCTATGGCTACACCTTC.

The chain joins TRBV13 to TRBJ2-3; TRBD2 agrees at 14 bases. Germline CDR1 and CDR2: PRHDT and FYEKMQ (reference sequence). Trimming took 4 bases from V and 7 from J; bases not matched to a gene: 4. There are 15 residues in the CDR3. As DNA, the CDR3 is TGTGCCAGCAGCTCCTGGACTAGCGGGAGGAATACGCAGTATTTT. Amino acids: CASSSWTSGRNTQYF.

The chain is built from TRBV5-6 and TRBJ1-5, with 10 bases identical to TRBD1. V trimming: 2 bases; J trimming: 9 bases; junction bases outside the gene matches: 5. This CDR3 contains 14 residues. Germline V gene sequence: CDR1 SGHDT, CDR2 YYEEEE. The CDR3: CASSFRDRGLPQHF. In DNA form, the CDR3 reads TGTGCCAGCAGCTTCCGGGACAGGGGATTGCCCCAGCATTTT.